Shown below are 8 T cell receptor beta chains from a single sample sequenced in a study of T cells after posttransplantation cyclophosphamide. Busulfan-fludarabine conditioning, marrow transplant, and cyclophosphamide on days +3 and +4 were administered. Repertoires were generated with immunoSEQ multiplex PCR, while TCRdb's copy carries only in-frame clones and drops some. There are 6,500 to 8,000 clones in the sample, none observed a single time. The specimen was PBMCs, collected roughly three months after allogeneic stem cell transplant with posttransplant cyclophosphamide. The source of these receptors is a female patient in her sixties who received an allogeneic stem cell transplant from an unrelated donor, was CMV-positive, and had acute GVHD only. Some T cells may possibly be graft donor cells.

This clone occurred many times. CDR3 DNA sequence: TGTGCCAGCAGTGTAGGGGACTACCTCAATGAGCAGTTCTTC. It translates to CASSVGDYLNEQFF. This sequence joins TRBV6-1 and TRBJ2-1; 7 nucleotides line up with TRBD2. The junction had 6 bases not matched to a gene; V was cut back by 4 bases and J by 6 bases. Germline V gene lookup returns CDR1 MNHNS and CDR2 SASEGT. The CDR3 runs to 14 residues.

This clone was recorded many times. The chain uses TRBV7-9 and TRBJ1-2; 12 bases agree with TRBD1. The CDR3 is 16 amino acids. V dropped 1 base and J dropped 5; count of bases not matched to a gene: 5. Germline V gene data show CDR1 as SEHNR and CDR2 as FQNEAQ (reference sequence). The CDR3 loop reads CASSLGGQGARYGYTF. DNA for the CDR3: TGTGCCAGCAGCTTAGGGGGACAGGGGGCGCGGTATGGCTACACCTTC.

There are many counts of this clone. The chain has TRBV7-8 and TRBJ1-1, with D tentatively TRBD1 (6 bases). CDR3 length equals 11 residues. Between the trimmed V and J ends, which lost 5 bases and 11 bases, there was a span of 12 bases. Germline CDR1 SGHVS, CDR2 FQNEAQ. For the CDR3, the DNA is TGTGCCAGCAGCCTCAGGGGAGAGGCTTTCTTT. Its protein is CASSLRGEAFF.

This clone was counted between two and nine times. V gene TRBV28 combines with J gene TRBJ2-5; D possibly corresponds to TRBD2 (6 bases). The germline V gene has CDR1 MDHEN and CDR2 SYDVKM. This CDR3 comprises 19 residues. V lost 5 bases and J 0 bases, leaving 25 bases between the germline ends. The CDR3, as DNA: TGTGCCAGCAGTCTTAGCCTGCTTAAAGAGAGCGGGTACCAAGAGACCCAGTACTTC. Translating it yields CASSLSLLKESGYQETQYF.

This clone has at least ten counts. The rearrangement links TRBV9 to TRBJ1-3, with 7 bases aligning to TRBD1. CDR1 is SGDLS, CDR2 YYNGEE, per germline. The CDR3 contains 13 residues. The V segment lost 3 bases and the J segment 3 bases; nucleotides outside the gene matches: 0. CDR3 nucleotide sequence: TGTGCCAGCAGCGGACAGGGTGGAAACACCATATATTTT. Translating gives CASSGQGGNTIYF.

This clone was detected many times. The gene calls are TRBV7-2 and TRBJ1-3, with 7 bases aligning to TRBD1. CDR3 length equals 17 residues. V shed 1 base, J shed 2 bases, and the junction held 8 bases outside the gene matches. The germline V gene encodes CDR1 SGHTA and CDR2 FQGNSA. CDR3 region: CASSLGGPGTAGNTIYF. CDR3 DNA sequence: TGTGCCAGCAGCTTAGGGGGACCGGGGACAGCTGGAAACACCATATATTTT.

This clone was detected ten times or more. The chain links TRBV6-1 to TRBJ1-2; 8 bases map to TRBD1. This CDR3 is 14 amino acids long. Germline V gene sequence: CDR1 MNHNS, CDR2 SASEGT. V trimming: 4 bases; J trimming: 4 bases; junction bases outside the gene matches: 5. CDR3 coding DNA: TGTGCCAGCAGTGGGACAGGGAGGTCCTATGGCTACACCTTC. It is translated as CASSGTGRSYGYTF.

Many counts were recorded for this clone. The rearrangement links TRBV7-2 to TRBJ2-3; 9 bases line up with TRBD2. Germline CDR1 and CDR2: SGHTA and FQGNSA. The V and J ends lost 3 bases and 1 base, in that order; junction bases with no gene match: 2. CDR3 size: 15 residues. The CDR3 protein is CASSFSGSGTDTQYF. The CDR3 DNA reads TGTGCCAGCAGCTTTAGCGGGAGTGGCACAGATACGCAGTATTTT.